This TCR beta chain originates from a study of regulatory T cells in long-lasting Graves disease. Across the study: Patients newly diagnosed with Graves' had been on antithyroid drugs for under 3 months.

Building the TCR beta libraries relied on iRepertoire HTBI primers, and CDR3 regions underwent Arm-PCR. In TCRdb, the multiplex PCR reads were re-called with MiXCR into one record per CDR3 protein. The table shows more than 300,000 distinct CDR3 sequences, with roughly 15% occurring only once. Study-wide points: Accuracy was possibly reduced by small sample size.

Time point here: newly diagnosed GD, antithyroid drugs for less than 3 months. Researchers made the TCR library from RNA that was extracted from PBMCs. For this clonotype: What it recognizes is unknown.

The input for sequencing was peripheral blood mononuclear cells (PBMCs), taken at new diagnosis, from a patient treated with antithyroid drugs. This receptor was identified in a female donor with Graves disease.

The CDR3 protein is CASSLYAGSYNSPLHF. In DNA form, the CDR3 reads TGTGCCAGCAGCTTATATGCGGGGTCCTATAATTCACCCCTCCACTTT. The chain combines TRBV7-6 with TRBJ1-6, with no clear D. This CDR3 is 16 amino acids long. Deletions cut 2 bases from V and 1 base from J, with 9 bases between. In germline, CDR1 is SGHVS, CDR2 FNYEAQ.